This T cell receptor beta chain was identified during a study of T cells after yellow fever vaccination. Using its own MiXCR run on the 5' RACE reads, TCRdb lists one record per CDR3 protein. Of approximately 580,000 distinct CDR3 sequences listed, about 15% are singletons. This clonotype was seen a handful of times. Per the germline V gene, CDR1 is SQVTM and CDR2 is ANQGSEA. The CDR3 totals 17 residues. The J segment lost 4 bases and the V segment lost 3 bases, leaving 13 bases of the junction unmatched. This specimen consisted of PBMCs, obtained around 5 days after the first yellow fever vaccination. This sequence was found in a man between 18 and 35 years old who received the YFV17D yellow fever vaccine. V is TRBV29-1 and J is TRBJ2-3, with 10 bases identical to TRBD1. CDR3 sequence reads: CSVDPTPSDRGADTQYF. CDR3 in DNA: TGCAGCGTTGACCCCACCCCTTCGGACAGGGGGGCAGATACGCAGTATTTT.